This TCR beta chain was found in a study of blood T cell repertoires in COVID-19. For the study at large: Samples representing acute and convalescent COVID-19 were sourced from the United States, Italy and Spain.

In the original analysis: Reference gene primer amplification yielded estimated nucleated cell counts. Assay: immunoSEQ multiplex PCR; the TCRdb copy retains only in-frame clones and omits some. The V and J calls and the clone size are those of that table, but D and trimming were determined from the DNA. The sample has 200,000 to 250,000 clones; approximately 85% are singletons. The specimen sequenced was peripheral blood. This clonotype was sampled from a woman of 80 years or more with COVID-19, enrolled during active disease.

The CDR3 sequence: CATSRDLGGTAYGYTF. Here the CDR3 DNA reads TGTGCCACCAGCAGAGATCTCGGCGGGACAGCCTATGGCTACACCTTC. The chain links TRBV15 to TRBJ1-2; the match to TRBD1 covers 7 bases. The CDR3 loop spans 16 amino acids. V dropped 0 bases and J dropped 4; count of bases not matched to a gene: 8. The V gene's germline CDR1 is LNHNV and CDR2 YYDKDF (reference sequence).